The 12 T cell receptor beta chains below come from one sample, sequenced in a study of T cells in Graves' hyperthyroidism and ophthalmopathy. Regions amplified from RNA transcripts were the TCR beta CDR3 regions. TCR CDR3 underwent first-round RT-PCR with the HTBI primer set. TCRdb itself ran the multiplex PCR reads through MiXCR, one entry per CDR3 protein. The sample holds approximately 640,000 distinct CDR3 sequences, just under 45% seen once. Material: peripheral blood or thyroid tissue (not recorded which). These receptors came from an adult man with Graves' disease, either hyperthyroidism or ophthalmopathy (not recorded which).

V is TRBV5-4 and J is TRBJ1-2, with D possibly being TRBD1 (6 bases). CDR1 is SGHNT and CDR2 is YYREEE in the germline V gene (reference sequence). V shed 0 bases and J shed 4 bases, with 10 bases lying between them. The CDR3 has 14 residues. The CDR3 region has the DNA TGTGCCAGCAGCTTGGACAGGGAGACCTATGGCTACACCTTC. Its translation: CASSLDRETYGYTF.

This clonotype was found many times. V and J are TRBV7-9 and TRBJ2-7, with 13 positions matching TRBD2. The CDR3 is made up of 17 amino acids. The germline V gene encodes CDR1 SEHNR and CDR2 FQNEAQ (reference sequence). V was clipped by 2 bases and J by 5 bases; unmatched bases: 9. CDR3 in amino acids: CASSLKPWTSGSDEQYF. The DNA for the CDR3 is TGTGCCAGCAGCTTAAAGCCCTGGACTAGCGGGAGCGACGAGCAGTACTTC.

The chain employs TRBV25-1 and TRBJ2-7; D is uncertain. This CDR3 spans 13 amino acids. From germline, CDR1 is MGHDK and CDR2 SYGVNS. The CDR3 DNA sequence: TGTGCTAGGGCAGCCCGACGAGTTCTCGAACAGTACTTC. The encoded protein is CARAARRVLEQYF.

The chain's CDR3 is CSVETYRQGVNEQYF. The CDR3 DNA follows: TGCAGCGTTGAGACCTACCGACAGGGGGTCAACGAGCAGTACTTC. The chain recombines TRBV29-1 with TRBJ2-7; 9 bases map to TRBD1. The length of the CDR3 is 15 residues. Trimming at V came to 3 bases and at J to 5 bases, leaving 11 bases not matched to a gene. Per germline, CDR1 SQVTM and CDR2 ANQGSEA.

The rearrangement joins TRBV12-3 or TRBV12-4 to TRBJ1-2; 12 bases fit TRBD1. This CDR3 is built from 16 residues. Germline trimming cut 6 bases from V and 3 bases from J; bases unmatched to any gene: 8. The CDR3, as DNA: TGTGCCAGCAGCACCCGGGACAGGGGGCGCGACTATGGCTACACCTTC. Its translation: CASSTRDRGRDYGYTF.

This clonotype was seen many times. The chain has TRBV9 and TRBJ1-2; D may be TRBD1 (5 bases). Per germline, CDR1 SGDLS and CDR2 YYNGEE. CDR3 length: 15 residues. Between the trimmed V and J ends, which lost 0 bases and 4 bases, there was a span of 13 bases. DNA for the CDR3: TGTGCCAGCAGCGTAGCCCCGGGGCCGACCTATGGCTACACCTTC. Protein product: CASSVAPGPTYGYTF.

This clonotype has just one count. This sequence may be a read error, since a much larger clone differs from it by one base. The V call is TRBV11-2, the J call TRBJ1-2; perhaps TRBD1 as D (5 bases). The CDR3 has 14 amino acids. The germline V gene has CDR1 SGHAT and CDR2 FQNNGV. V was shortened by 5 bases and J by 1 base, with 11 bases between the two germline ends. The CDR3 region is CASSPRDGNYGYTF. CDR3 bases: TGTGCCAGCAGCCCCCGGGACGGTAACTATGGCTACACCTTC.

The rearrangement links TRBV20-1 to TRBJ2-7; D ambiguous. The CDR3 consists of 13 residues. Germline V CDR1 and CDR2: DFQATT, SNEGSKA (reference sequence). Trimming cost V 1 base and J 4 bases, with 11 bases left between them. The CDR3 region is CSARGIEDYEQYF. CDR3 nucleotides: TGCAGTGCTAGAGGGATCGAGGATTACGAGCAGTACTTC.

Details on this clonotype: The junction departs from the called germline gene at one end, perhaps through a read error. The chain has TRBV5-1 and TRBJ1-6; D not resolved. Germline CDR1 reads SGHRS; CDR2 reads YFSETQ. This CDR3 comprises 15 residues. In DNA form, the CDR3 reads TGCGCCAGCTGCTTGGTTGGGGTAGTAGGTTCACCCCTCCACTTT. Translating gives CASCLVGVVGSPLHF.

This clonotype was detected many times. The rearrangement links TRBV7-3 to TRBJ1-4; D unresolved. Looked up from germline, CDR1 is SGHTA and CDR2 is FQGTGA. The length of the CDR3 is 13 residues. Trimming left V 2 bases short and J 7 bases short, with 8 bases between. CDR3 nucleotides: TGTGCCAGCAGCTTACTCCACGGTGAAAAACTGTTTTTT. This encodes CASSLLHGEKLFF.

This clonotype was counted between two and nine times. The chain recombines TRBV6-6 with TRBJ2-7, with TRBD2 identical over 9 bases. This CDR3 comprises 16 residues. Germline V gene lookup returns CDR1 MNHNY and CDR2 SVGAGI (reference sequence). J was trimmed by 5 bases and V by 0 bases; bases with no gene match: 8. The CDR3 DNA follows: TGTGCCAGCAGTTACTCGATGCGGGAGGGCTACAACGAGCAGTACTTC. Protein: CASSYSMREGYNEQYF.

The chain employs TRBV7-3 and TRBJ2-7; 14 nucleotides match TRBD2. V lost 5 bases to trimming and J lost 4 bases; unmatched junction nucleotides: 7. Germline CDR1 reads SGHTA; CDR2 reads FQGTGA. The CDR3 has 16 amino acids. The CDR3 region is CASSPTGTSGRYEQYF. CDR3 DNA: TGTGCCAGCAGCCCGACCGGGACTAGCGGGAGATACGAGCAGTACTTC.